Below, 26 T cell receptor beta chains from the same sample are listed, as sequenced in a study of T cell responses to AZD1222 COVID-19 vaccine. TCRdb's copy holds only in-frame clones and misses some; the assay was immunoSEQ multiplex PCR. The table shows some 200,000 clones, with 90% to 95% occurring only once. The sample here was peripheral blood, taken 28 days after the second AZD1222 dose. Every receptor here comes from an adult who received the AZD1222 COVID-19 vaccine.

The CDR3 coding sequence is TGTGCCAGCAGTGGAAAACTAGCTAGGGGCACAGATACGCAGTATTTT. Residues: CASSGKLARGTDTQYF. The V call is TRBV6-1, the J call TRBJ2-3, with a tentative D call TRBD2 (6 bases). Germline assignment: CDR1 MNHNS and CDR2 SASEGT. V was trimmed by 4 bases and J by 1 base, leaving 15 bases between them. This CDR3 contains 16 residues.

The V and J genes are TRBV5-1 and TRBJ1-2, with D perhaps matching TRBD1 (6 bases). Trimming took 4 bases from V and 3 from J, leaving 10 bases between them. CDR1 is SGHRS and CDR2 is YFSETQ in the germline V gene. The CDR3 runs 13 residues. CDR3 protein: CASSQDRDYGYTF. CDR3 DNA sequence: TGCGCCAGCAGCCAGGACAGAGACTATGGCTACACCTTC.

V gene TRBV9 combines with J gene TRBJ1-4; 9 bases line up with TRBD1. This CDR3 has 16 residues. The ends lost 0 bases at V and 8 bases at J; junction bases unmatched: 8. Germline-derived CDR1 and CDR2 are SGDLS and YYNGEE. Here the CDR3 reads CASSVGGQGSWEKLFF. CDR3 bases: TGTGCCAGCAGCGTAGGGGGACAGGGATCATGGGAAAAACTGTTTTTT.

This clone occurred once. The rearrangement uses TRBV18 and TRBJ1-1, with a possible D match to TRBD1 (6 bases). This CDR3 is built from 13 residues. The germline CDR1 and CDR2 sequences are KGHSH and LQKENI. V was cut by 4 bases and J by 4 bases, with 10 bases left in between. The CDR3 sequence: CASSHRERTEAFF. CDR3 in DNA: TGTGCCAGCTCACACAGGGAGCGCACTGAAGCTTTCTTT.

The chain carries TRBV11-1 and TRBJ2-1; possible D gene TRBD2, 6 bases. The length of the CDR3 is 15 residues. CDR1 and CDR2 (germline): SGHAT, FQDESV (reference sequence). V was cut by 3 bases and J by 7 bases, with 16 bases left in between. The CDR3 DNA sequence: TGTGCCAGCAGCTTCCTTGGGGACTTTAAAAATGAGCAGTTCTTC. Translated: CASSFLGDFKNEQFF.

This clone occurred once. The CDR3 DNA is TGTGCCAGCAGTTACGGGACAGATACGCAGTATTTT. Its protein product is CASSYGTDTQYF. This sequence joins TRBV6-2 or TRBV6-3 and TRBJ2-3; D not certain. V was trimmed by 2 bases and J by 3 bases, leaving 3 bases between them. The CDR3 covers 12 residues. Per germline, CDR1 MNHEY and CDR2 SVGEGT.

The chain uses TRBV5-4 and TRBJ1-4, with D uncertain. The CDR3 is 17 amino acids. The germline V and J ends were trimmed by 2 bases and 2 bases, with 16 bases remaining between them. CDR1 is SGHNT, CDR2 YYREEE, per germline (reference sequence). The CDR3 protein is CASSLSNTVWTNEKLFF. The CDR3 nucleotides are TGTGCCAGCAGCTTAAGTAATACAGTTTGGACTAATGAAAAACTGTTTTTT.

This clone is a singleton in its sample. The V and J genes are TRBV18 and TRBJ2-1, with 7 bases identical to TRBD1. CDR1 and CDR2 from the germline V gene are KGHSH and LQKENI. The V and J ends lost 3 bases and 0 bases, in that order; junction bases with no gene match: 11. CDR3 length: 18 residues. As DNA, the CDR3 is TGTGCCAGCTCACCCAACCTAGGGACAGACCCCTCCTACAATGAGCAGTTCTTC. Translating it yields CASSPNLGTDPSYNEQFF. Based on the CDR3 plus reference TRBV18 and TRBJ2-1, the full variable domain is NAGVMQNPRHLVRRRGQEARLRCSPMKGHSHVYWYRQLPEEGLKFMVYLQKENIIDESGMPKERFSAEFPKEGPSILRIQQVVRGDSAAYFCASSPNLGTDPSYNEQFFGPGTRLTVL.

The CDR3 bases are TGTGCCAGTAGAACAGGAAGCTCTGGAAACACCATATATTTT. Protein product: CASRTGSSGNTIYF. V and J are TRBV19 and TRBJ1-3, with D perhaps matching TRBD1 (5 bases). V gave up 6 bases and J gave up 0 bases, with 9 bases separating them. The V gene's germline CDR1 is LNHDA and CDR2 SQIVND (reference sequence). The CDR3 covers 14 residues. The whole variable domain, filled in from reference TRBV19 and TRBJ1-3, reads DGGITQSPKYLFRKEGQNVTLSCEQNLNHDAMYWYRQDPGQGLRLIYYSQIVNDFQKGDIAEGYSVSREKKESFPLTVTSAQKNPTAFYLCASRTGSSGNTIYFGEGSWLTVV.

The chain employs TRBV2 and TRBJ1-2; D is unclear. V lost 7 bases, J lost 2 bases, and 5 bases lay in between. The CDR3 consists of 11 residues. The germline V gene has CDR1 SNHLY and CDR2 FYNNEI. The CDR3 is CASIRNYGYTF. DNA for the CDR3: TGTGCCAGCATCAGGAACTATGGCTACACCTTC. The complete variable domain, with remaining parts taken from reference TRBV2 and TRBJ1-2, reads EPEVTQTPSHQVTQMGQEVILRCVPISNHLYFYWYRQILGQKVEFLVSFYNNEISEKSEIFDDQFSVERPDGSNFTLKIRSTKLEDSAMYFCASIRNYGYTFGSGTRLTVV.

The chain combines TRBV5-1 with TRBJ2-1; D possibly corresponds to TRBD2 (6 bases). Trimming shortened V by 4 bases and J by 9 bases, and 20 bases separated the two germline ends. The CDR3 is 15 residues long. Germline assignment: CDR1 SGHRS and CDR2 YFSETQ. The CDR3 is CASSPEPGLRSEQFF. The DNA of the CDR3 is TGCGCCAGCAGCCCGGAACCGGGACTGAGGAGTGAGCAGTTCTTC.

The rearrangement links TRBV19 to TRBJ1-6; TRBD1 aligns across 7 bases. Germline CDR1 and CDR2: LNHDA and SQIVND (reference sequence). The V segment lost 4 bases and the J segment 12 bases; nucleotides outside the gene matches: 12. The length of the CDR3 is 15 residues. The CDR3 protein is CASSTDRANGLPLHF. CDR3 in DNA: TGTGCCAGTAGTACCGACAGGGCCAATGGTTTACCCCTCCACTTT.

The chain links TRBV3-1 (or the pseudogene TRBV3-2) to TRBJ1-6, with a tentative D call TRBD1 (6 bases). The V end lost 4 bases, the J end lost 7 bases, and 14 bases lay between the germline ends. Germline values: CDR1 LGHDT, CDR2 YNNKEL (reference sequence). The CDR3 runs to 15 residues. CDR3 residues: CASSRAGVGNSPLHF. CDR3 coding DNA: TGTGCCAGCAGCCGGGCAGGGGTGGGGAATTCACCCCTCCACTTT.

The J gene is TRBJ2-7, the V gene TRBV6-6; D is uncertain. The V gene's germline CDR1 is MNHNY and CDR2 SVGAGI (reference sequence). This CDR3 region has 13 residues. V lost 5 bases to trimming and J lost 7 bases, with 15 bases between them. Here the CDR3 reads CASSRRDTAEQYF. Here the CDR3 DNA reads TGTGCCAGCAGTCGCCGAGACACAGCAGAGCAGTACTTC.

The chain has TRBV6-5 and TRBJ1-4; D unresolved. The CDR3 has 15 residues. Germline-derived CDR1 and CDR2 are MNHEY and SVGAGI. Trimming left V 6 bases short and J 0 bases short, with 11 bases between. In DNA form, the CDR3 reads TGTGCCAGCAGCCTGACTGCTTCAACTAATGAAAAACTGTTTTTT. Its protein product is CASSLTASTNEKLFF.

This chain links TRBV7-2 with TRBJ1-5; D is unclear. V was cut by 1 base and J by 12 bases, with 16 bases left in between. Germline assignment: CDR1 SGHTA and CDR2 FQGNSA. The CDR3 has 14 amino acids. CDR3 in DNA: TGTGCCAGCAGCTTAGGGTCAGCCGGTCGTCACCAGCATTTT. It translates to CASSLGSAGRHQHF.

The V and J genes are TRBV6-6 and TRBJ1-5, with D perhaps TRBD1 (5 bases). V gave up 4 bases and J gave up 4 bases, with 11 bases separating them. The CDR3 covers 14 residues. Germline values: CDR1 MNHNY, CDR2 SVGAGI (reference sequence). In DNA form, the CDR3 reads TGTGCCAGCAGTTTCGGGGACGGTAATCAGCCCCAGCATTTT. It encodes CASSFGDGNQPQHF.

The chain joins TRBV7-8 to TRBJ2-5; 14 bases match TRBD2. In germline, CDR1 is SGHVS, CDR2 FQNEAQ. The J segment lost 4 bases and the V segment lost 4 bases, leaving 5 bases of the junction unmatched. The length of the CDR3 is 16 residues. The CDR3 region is CASSSRLAGGAETQYF. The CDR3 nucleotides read TGTGCCAGCAGCTCCCGACTAGCGGGGGGGGCAGAGACCCAGTACTTC. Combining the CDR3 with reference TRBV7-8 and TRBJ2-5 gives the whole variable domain GAGVSQSPRYKVAKRGQDVALRCDPISGHVSLFWYQQALGQGPEFLTYFQNEAQLDKSGLPSDRFFAERPEGSVSTLKIQRTQQEDSAVYLCASSSRLAGGAETQYFGPGTRLLVL.

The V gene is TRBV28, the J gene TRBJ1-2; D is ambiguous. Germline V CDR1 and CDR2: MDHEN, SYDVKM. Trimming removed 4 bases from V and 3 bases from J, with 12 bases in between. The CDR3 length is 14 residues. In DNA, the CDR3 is TGTGCCAGCAGTTCAACGGCGCCCCACTATGGCTACACCTTC. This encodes CASSSTAPHYGYTF.

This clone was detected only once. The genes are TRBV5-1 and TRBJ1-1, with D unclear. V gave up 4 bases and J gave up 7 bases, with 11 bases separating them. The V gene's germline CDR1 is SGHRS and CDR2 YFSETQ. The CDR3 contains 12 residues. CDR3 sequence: CASSPVGVEAFF. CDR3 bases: TGCGCCAGCAGCCCCGTCGGGGTTGAAGCTTTCTTT.

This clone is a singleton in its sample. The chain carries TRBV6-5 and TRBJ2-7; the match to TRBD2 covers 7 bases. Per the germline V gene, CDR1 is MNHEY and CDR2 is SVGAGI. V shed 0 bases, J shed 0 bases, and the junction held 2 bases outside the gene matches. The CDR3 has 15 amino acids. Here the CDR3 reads CASSYSSGLSYEQYF. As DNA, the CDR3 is TGTGCCAGCAGTTACTCTAGCGGGCTCTCCTACGAGCAGTACTTC.

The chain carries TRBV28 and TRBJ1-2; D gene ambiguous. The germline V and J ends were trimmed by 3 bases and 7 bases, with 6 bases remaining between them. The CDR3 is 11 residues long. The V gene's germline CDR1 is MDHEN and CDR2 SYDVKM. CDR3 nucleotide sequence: TGTGCCAGCAGTTTTCTGGGTGGCTACACCTTC. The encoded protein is CASSFLGGYTF.

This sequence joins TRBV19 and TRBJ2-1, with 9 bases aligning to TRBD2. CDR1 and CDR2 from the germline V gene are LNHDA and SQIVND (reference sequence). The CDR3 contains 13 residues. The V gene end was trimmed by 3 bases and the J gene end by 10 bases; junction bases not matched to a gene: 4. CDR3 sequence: CASSIGTSGEQFF. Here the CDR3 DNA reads TGTGCCAGTAGTATCGGCACTAGCGGGGAGCAGTTCTTC.

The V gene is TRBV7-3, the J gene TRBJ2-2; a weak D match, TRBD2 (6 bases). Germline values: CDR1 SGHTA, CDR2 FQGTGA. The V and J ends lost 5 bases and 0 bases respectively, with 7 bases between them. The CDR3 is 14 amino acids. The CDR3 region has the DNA TGTGCCAGCAGCAGGACTACGAACACCGGGGAGCTGTTTTTT. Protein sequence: CASSRTTNTGELFF. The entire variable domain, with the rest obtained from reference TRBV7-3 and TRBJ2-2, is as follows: GAGVSQTPSNKVTEKGKYVELRCDPISGHTALYWYRQSLGQGPEFLIYFQGTGAADDSGLPNDRFFAVRPEGSVSTLKIQRTERGDSAVYLCASSRTTNTGELFFGEGSRLTVL.

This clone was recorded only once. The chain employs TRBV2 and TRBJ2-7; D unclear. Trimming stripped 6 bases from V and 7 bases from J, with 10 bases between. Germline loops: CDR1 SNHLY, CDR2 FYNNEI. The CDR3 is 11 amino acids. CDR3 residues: CASRRAWEQYF. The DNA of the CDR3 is TGTGCCAGCAGAAGGGCTTGGGAGCAGTACTTC.

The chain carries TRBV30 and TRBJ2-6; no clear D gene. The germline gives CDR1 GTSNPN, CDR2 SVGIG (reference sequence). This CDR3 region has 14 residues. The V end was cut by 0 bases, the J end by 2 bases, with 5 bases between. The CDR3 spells CAWSVIAGANVLTF. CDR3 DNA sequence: TGTGCCTGGAGTGTAATAGCTGGGGCCAACGTCCTGACTTTC.